These 22 T cell receptor beta chains came from one sample sequenced in a study of control samples from healthy donors and cancer patients. TCRdb's table, derived via immunoSEQ multiplex PCR, lists solely in-frame clones and lacks some. This sample yields 70,000 to 85,000 clones, of which 91% are seen a single time; 15% to 20% belongs to the top ten. Sequencing was done on a sample of blood. The receptors originated from a man aged 45 to 65 in good health.

The V gene is TRBV27, the J gene TRBJ1-1, with unresolved D. V was shortened by 3 bases and J by 0 bases, with 20 bases between the two germline ends. The CDR3 runs to 18 residues. Germline V gene sequence: CDR1 MNHEY, CDR2 SMNVEV (reference sequence). CDR3 DNA sequence: TGTGCCAGCAGTTTCCCGGACGGAGACCTCTCCATGAACACTGAAGCTTTCTTT. Protein sequence: CASSFPDGDLSMNTEAFF.

V and J are TRBV4-1 and TRBJ2-1; 8 nucleotides agree with TRBD1. The junction had 6 bases not matched to a gene; V was cut back by 2 bases and J by 6 bases. In germline, CDR1 is MGHRA, CDR2 YSYEKL. CDR3 length equals 15 residues. The CDR3, as DNA: TGCGCCAGCAGCCAACAAATTACAGGGGGCAATGAGCAGTTCTTC. This translates into CASSQQITGGNEQFF.

The rearrangement joins TRBV10-3 to TRBJ1-2; 7 nucleotides line up with TRBD1. J was trimmed by 4 bases and V by 5 bases; bases with no gene match: 13. Germline lookup yields CDR1 ENHRY and CDR2 SYGVKD. The CDR3 length is 16 residues. CDR3 amino acids: CAISNPSTGVAYGYTF. The CDR3, as DNA: TGTGCCATCAGTAATCCGTCTACAGGGGTGGCCTATGGCTACACCTTC.

The CDR3 region is CASNRDSYSNQPQHF. In DNA form, the CDR3 reads TGTGCCAGTAACCGCGACAGCTATAGCAATCAGCCCCAGCATTTT. This chain uses TRBV19 with TRBJ1-5, with D perhaps TRBD1 (5 bases). The V and J ends lost 7 bases and 0 bases respectively, with 13 bases between them. The V gene's germline CDR1 is LNHDA and CDR2 SQIVND (reference sequence). The CDR3 runs 15 residues.

V usage is TRBV10-3 and J usage is TRBJ1-1; a weak D match, TRBD1 (6 bases). V was cut by 5 bases and J by 5 bases, with 12 bases left in between. Germline values: CDR1 ENHRY, CDR2 SYGVKD. This CDR3 has 13 residues. CDR3 sequence: CAISRAGETEAFF. CDR3 nucleotide sequence: TGTGCCATCAGTAGGGCAGGGGAAACTGAAGCTTTCTTT.

J is TRBJ1-2 and V is TRBV11-2, with D tentatively TRBD1 (6 bases). Trimming removed 1 base at V and 5 bases at J, with 20 bases between. The CDR3 runs 17 residues. From germline, CDR1 is SGHAT and CDR2 FQNNGV. The CDR3 DNA follows: TGTGCCAGCAGCTTAGGATTCGGACAGACTTTTAATTATGGCTACACCTTC. Translated: CASSLGFGQTFNYGYTF.

About this clone itself: A junction end diverges from the germline sequence, so it may reflect a read error. The chain is built from TRBV20-1 and TRBJ2-7, with D perhaps matching TRBD2 (6 bases). Germline CDR1 reads DFQATT; CDR2 reads SNEGSKA (reference sequence). CDR3 size: 16 residues. The CDR3 nucleotides read TGCTGTGCTAGTAGGGGTTCTGGGGGGTTCTCCTACGAGCAGTACTTC. Translated, it gives CCASRGSGGFSYEQYF.

The V call is TRBV2, the J call TRBJ1-6, with TRBD1 identical over 10 bases. Trimming cost V 7 bases and J 7 bases; bases outside gene matches: 4. This CDR3 region has 14 residues. Germline V gene lookup returns CDR1 SNHLY and CDR2 FYNNEI. CDR3 bases: TGTGCCAGCAACCGGGACAGGGGAAATTCACCCCTCCACTTT. Amino acid sequence: CASNRDRGNSPLHF.

This clone was recorded a few times. This chain uses TRBV6-5 with TRBJ1-1; 9 positions match TRBD1. The length of the CDR3 is 13 residues. The trim removed 6 bases at V and 5 bases at J, leaving 4 bases unmatched. CDR1 MNHEY and CDR2 SVGAGI come from the germline V gene. The CDR3 here is CASRRTGDTEAFF. CDR3 in DNA: TGTGCCAGCAGGAGGACAGGGGATACTGAAGCTTTCTTT.

The count of this clone is one. The genes are TRBV6-1 and TRBJ1-5; perhaps TRBD1 as D (5 bases). Germline assignment: CDR1 MNHNS and CDR2 SASEGT. With 2 bases removed from V and 8 bases from J, the gap between germline ends came to 13 bases. CDR3 length equals 14 residues. CDR3 in amino acids: CASSEWGSNKPQHF. Written as DNA, the CDR3 is TGTGCCAGCAGTGAATGGGGGTCAAATAAGCCCCAGCATTTT.

The chain recombines TRBV12-3 or TRBV12-4 with TRBJ1-1; no firm D call. The CDR3 extends over 13 amino acids. Trimming cost V 8 bases and J 2 bases, with 12 bases left between them. CDR3 DNA sequence: TGTGCCAGCGGCCTTTTCGGAAACACTGAAGCTTTCTTT. Translating gives CASGLFGNTEAFF.

V gene TRBV9 combines with J gene TRBJ1-6; D uncertain. CDR3 size: 17 residues. Germline loops: CDR1 SGDLS, CDR2 YYNGEE. V dropped 1 base and J dropped 0 bases, with 11 bases sitting between them. In nucleotides, the CDR3 is TGTGCCAGCAGCGTAATTTGGGAGCGCTCCTATAATTCACCCCTCCACTTT. Translation: CASSVIWERSYNSPLHF.

The rearrangement uses TRBV24-1 and TRBJ2-2, with D possibly matching TRBD2 (6 bases). The V gene's germline CDR1 is KGHDR and CDR2 SFDVKD. The length of the CDR3 is 16 residues. The V gene lost 1 base and the J gene lost 4 bases, with 12 bases spanning the gap. CDR3 coding DNA: TGTGCCACCAGTGATTTATTCGGGGGACCCACCGGGGAGCTGTTTTTT. It specifies CATSDLFGGPTGELFF.

The J gene is TRBJ2-2, the V gene TRBV10-3, with 8 bases lining up with TRBD2. Germline-derived CDR1 and CDR2 are ENHRY and SYGVKD. This CDR3 spans 14 amino acids. V trimming: 3 bases; J trimming: 6 bases; junction bases outside the gene matches: 3. The CDR3 coding sequence is TGTGCCATCAGTGAACGGGAGGGGGCCGGGGAGCTGTTTTTT. It encodes CAISEREGAGELFF.

This clone showed up just once. The chain uses TRBV19 and TRBJ1-6; a possible D gene is TRBD1 (5 bases). Trimming took off 7 bases at V and 7 bases at J, with 11 bases between the two ends. The germline CDR1 and CDR2 sequences are LNHDA and SQIVND (reference sequence). The CDR3 covers 13 residues. The CDR3 coding sequence is TGTGCCAGTAATACAGGATCCAATTCACCCCTCCACTTT. Translating it yields CASNTGSNSPLHF.

V usage is TRBV9 and J usage is TRBJ1-1; the match to TRBD1 covers 7 bases. The CDR3 has 15 amino acids. Germline trimming cut 3 bases from V and 1 base from J; bases unmatched to any gene: 6. Germline V gives CDR1 SGDLS, CDR2 YYNGEE. The CDR3 bases are TGTGCCAGCAGCGCCACAAGGGGGCCGAACACTGAAGCTTTCTTT. It translates to CASSATRGPNTEAFF.

The V call is TRBV24-1, the J call TRBJ2-2; 7 bases match TRBD2. The germline CDR1 and CDR2 sequences are KGHDR and SFDVKD. The CDR3 is 13 residues long. The V segment lost 7 bases and the J segment 4 bases; nucleotides outside the gene matches: 2. CDR3 loop: CATSWGGTGELFF. DNA for the CDR3: TGTGCCACCAGCTGGGGGGGCACCGGGGAGCTGTTTTTT.

The chain links TRBV27 to TRBJ2-3; D is unclear. Germline V gene data show CDR1 as MNHEY and CDR2 as SMNVEV (reference sequence). The length of the CDR3 is 12 residues. V was clipped by 5 bases and J by 0 bases, with 3 bases between them. The CDR3: CASSPSTDTQYF. The CDR3 DNA sequence: TGTGCCAGCAGTCCCAGCACAGATACGCAGTATTTT.

The chain joins TRBV7-2 to TRBJ1-3, with TRBD1 matching 8 bases. CDR1 SGHTA and CDR2 FQGNSA come from the germline V gene. This CDR3 has 16 amino acids. V trimming: 4 bases; J trimming: 0 bases; junction bases outside the gene matches: 5. The CDR3 bases are TGTGCCAGCAGCTACGGACAGGGCTTCTCTGGAAACACCATATATTTT. Translation gives CASSYGQGFSGNTIYF.

V and J are TRBV2 and TRBJ1-1, with D unresolved. CDR3 length equals 13 residues. With 2 bases removed from V and 5 bases from J, the gap between germline ends came to 9 bases. CDR1 and CDR2 (germline): SNHLY, FYNNEI. DNA for the CDR3: TGTGCCAGCAGTGAAATGGTAAGGACTGAAGCTTTCTTT. Encoded protein: CASSEMVRTEAFF. Full variable domain (remainder filled in from reference TRBV2 and TRBJ1-1): EPEVTQTPSHQVTQMGQEVILRCVPISNHLYFYWYRQILGQKVEFLVSFYNNEISEKSEIFDDQFSVERPDGSNFTLKIRSTKLEDSAMYFCASSEMVRTEAFFGQGTRLTVV.

The chain combines TRBV6-6 with TRBJ1-1, with unresolved D. CDR3 length: 13 amino acids. V was trimmed by 0 bases and J by 10 bases, leaving 12 bases between them. The V gene's germline CDR1 is MNHNY and CDR2 SVGAGI (reference sequence). The CDR3 coding sequence is TGTGCCAGCAGTTACTCGAAGCAGGACGGAGCTTTCTTT. It codes for CASSYSKQDGAFF.

The chain has TRBV6-5 and TRBJ2-7; 11 bases line up with TRBD2. The CDR3 totals 15 residues. With 6 bases clipped from V and 2 bases from J, the junction kept 6 bases outside the gene matches. The V gene's germline CDR1 is MNHEY and CDR2 SVGAGI. CDR3 residues: CASRYLAGGPYEQYF. In DNA, the CDR3 is TGTGCCAGCAGATATCTAGCGGGGGGCCCCTACGAGCAGTACTTC.